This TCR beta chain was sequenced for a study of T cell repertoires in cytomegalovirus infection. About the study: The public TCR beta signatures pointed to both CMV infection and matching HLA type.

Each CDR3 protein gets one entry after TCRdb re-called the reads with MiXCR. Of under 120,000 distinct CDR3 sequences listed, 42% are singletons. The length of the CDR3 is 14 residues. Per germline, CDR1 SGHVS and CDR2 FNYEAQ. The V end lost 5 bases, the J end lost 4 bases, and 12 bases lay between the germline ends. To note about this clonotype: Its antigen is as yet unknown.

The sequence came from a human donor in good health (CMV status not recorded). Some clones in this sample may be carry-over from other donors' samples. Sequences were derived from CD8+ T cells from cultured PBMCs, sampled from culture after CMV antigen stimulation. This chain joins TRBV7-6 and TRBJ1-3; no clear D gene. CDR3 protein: CASSTLGSGNTIYF. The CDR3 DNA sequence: TGTGCCAGCAGCACTCTTGGGTCCGGAAACACCATATATTTT.